Here is one TCR beta chain with its context. Trimming removed 6 bases from V and 6 bases from J; junction bases left unmatched: 10. Germline loops: CDR1 MNHEY, CDR2 SVGAGI. The CDR3 runs to 15 residues. The method was immunoSEQ multiplex PCR; TCRdb's version includes in-frame clones alone and lacks a portion of them. The profile shows under 65,000 clones, about nine tenths of them singletons. The data originate from a study of T cell changes during pregnancy in multiple sclerosis. Source: peripheral blood, taken after pregnancy. The receptor comes from a female donor in good health, enrolled as a control in a pregnancy study. The gene calls are TRBV6-5 and TRBJ2-1, with TRBD2 matching 8 bases. The CDR3 spells CASSPSGSKGNEQFF. As DNA, the CDR3 is TGTGCCAGCAGCCCCAGCGGGAGCAAAGGCAATGAGCAGTTCTTC.